This record covers a single TCR beta chain. In its sample, this clone was seen many times. The target of this receptor is not known. An end of the junction differs from the germline gene, which may be a read error. The same CDR3 arises from other DNA sequences in this sample as well. To prepare the library, PCR was applied. Sequenced using an Illumina HiSeq 4000. High-throughput sequencing was used to profile the CDR3 region of the TCR beta-chain in every patient. The source study handled its data this way. A classifier to discriminate distant-metastatic papillary thyroid cancer patients was built from CDR3 differences across clinicopathological groups. The Shannon index was used to assess repertoire diversity, and the Morisita-Horn index was used to assess tumor-blood repertoire similarity. The public reads were quality trimmed at Q25 with fastp and then assembled into clones with MiXCR by TCRdb, keeping productive beta chains. V and J calls and clone size were set by TCRdb, not the authors. Counted in this sample were tens of thousands of clones; 17% of them appeared once. Of the sample, approximately 10% falls within the top ten clones.

These data belong to a study of metastatic and nonmetastatic thyroid tumors (dated by TCRdb to 2020 to 2022). Concerning the study at large: Repertoires from peripheral blood and from tumor or nodule tissue samples of malignant and benign thyroid patients were compared. Study-wide conclusions, independent of this receptor: In both blood and tumor samples, TCR beta diversity was reported to be significantly higher in malignant tumors than in benign nodules.

None of the patients had been given any treatment before thyroid surgery. The study retrospectively analysed patient clinical samples collected from about 2012 to 2018 using T-cell receptor beta sequencing. The CDR3 numbers 14 residues from cysteine through phenylalanine. Solely the CDR3 DNA is kept, with 42 bases framed from the first base. The germline V gene (reference sequence) gives CDR1 as MNHEY and CDR2 as SMNVEV. The rearranged segments are TRBV27 and TRBJ1-1; the D segment could be TRBD1, given 6 matching bases. The origin of this receptor is a female donor with papillary thyroid cancer or a benign thyroid nodule (not recorded which). Some clones in this sample may be carry-over from other donors' samples. The sample consisted of tumor tissue. At the DNA level, the sequence is TGTGCCAGCAGTTTATCCCGACAGGACACTGAAGCTTTCTTC. This translates into CASSLSRQDTEAFF.